The 21 T cell receptor beta chains below come from one sample, sequenced in a study of cytomegalovirus exposure and HLA in healthy donors. The PCR employed 60 Vbeta primers together with 13 Jbeta primers. The table came from immunoSEQ multiplex PCR; TCRdb's copy has only in-frame clones and leaves some out. The sample carries approximately 190,000 clones, about 90% recorded once. Sequencing was carried out using PBMCs. The receptors stem from a boy aged 2 to 9 in good health and CMV-seronegative.

CDR3 sequence (DNA): TGTGCCAGCGTAGTCTGGACGCAGGGTTATGGCTACACCTTC. Protein sequence: CASVVWTQGYGYTF. The genes are TRBV2 and TRBJ1-2, with D tentatively TRBD1 (5 bases). The CDR3 covers 14 residues. Germline-derived CDR1 and CDR2 are SNHLY and FYNNEI. V dropped 8 bases and J dropped 5 bases, with 18 bases sitting between them.

V gene TRBV2 combines with J gene TRBJ1-2; no clear D gene. Germline assignment: CDR1 SNHLY and CDR2 FYNNEI. The V and J ends lost 4 bases and 8 bases respectively, with 23 bases between them. The CDR3 totals 16 residues. The DNA for the CDR3 is TGTGCCAGCAGTGGTTCGGCAGGCAAAAGAATCGACGGCTACACCTTC. Protein: CASSGSAGKRIDGYTF. The whole variable domain, filled in from reference TRBV2 and TRBJ1-2, reads EPEVTQTPSHQVTQMGQEVILRCVPISNHLYFYWYRQILGQKVEFLVSFYNNEISEKSEIFDDQFSVERPDGSNFTLKIRSTKLEDSAMYFCASSGSAGKRIDGYTFGSGTRLTVV.

As DNA, the CDR3 is TGTGCCAGCAGCTTAGAGCTAGCGGGGGGCCAAGAGACCCAGTACTTC. Protein: CASSLELAGGQETQYF. The gene calls are TRBV11-3 and TRBJ2-5; the match to TRBD2 covers 11 bases. From germline, CDR1 is SGHNT and CDR2 YENEEA. The CDR3 runs 16 residues. The V gene end was trimmed by 0 bases and the J gene end by 1 base; junction bases not matched to a gene: 1.

V is TRBV28 and J is TRBJ2-1; D is unclear. This CDR3 spans 13 amino acids. Germline V CDR1 and CDR2: MDHEN, SYDVKM. The V end lost 8 bases, the J end lost 7 bases, and 15 bases lay between the germline ends. Here the CDR3 reads CASPYNNKNEQFF. The CDR3 DNA follows: TGTGCCAGCCCATACAATAACAAGAATGAGCAGTTCTTC.

This clone occurred once. The CDR3 DNA sequence: TGTGCCAGTTGGCACAGAAATCAGCCCCAGCATTTT. Residues: CASWHRNQPQHF. The chain couples TRBV19 to TRBJ1-5; no clear D gene. The CDR3 contains 12 residues. Germline lookup yields CDR1 LNHDA and CDR2 SQIVND (reference sequence). Trimming left V 8 bases short and J 4 bases short, with 9 bases between.

This clone was seen just once. The genes are TRBV25-1 and TRBJ2-7; 8 nucleotides match TRBD1. The CDR3 extends over 13 amino acids. The germline V gene encodes CDR1 MGHDK and CDR2 SYGVNS. Germline trimming cut 8 bases from V and 4 bases from J; bases unmatched to any gene: 7. Here the CDR3 DNA reads TGTGCCAGCTGCAACAGGGGGTCGTACGAGCAGTACTTC. Translating gives CASCNRGSYEQYF.

J is TRBJ2-4 and V is TRBV27; D possibly corresponds to TRBD2 (6 bases). CDR3 length: 16 residues. Germline CDR1 is MNHEY and CDR2 is SMNVEV (reference sequence). Trimming shortened V by 1 base and J by 0 bases, and 10 bases separated the two germline ends. DNA for the CDR3: TGTGCCAGCAGTTTATGGAGCGGGCTAGCCAAAAACATTCAGTACTTC. Its protein is CASSLWSGLAKNIQYF.

V and J are TRBV27 and TRBJ1-3; weak D call: TRBD1 (6 bases). Germline CDR1 reads MNHEY; CDR2 reads SMNVEV (reference sequence). Trimming took 0 bases from V and 4 from J, leaving 13 bases between them. This CDR3 has 16 residues. The CDR3 coding sequence is TGTGCCAGCAGTTTATCGATACCAGGGGTCGGAAACACCATATATTTT. Translated: CASSLSIPGVGNTIYF.

The sample holds one count of this clone. This sequence joins TRBV5-1 and TRBJ2-7, with D possibly TRBD2 on 5 matching bases. This CDR3 comprises 14 residues. From germline, CDR1 is SGHRS and CDR2 YFSETQ. V lost 4 bases to trimming and J lost 2 bases, with 13 bases between them. This CDR3 is CASSPSDWPYEQYF. Written as DNA, the CDR3 is TGCGCCAGCAGCCCTTCGGACTGGCCCTACGAGCAGTACTTC.

The chain carries TRBV5-6 and TRBJ2-5, with D maybe TRBD2 (5 bases). Germline V CDR1 and CDR2: SGHDT, YYEEEE. The CDR3 spans 13 residues. The ends were cut back, 1 base at V and 3 bases at J, with 7 bases in the middle. As DNA, the CDR3 is TGTGCCAGCAGCTTGATGGGAGAAGAGACCCAGTACTTC. Residues: CASSLMGEETQYF. Combining the CDR3 with reference TRBV5-6 and TRBJ2-5 gives the whole variable domain DAGVTQSPTHLIKTRGQQVTLRCSPKSGHDTVSWYQQALGQGPQFIFQYYEEEERQRGNFPDRFSGHQFPNYSSELNVNALLLGDSALYLCASSLMGEETQYFGPGTRLLVL.

The V gene is TRBV19, the J gene TRBJ1-6; possibly TRBD1 for D (5 bases). Germline lookup yields CDR1 LNHDA and CDR2 SQIVND (reference sequence). Trimming removed 6 bases from V and 6 bases from J, with 18 bases in between. This CDR3 comprises 16 residues. The CDR3 protein is CASSELPGLSNSPLHF. In DNA, the CDR3 is TGTGCCAGTAGCGAACTTCCGGGACTGAGTAATTCACCCCTCCACTTT.

This clone appeared a single time. The chain joins TRBV4-1 to TRBJ2-5; 11 positions match TRBD2. Judging by the DNA end, TRBJ2-7 fits better; the J call may be wrong. Germline V gene lookup returns CDR1 MGHRA and CDR2 YSYEKL. There are 17 residues in the CDR3. CDR3 coding DNA: TGCGCCAGCAGCCCACTCCATCTAGCGGGAGGCACCTACGAGCAGTACTTC. This gives the protein CASSPLHLAGGTYEQYF.

The DNA of the CDR3 is TGTGCCAGTAGTAATCTAGCGGGGAATACCCACAATGAGCAGTTCTTC. Translated: CASSNLAGNTHNEQFF. The V and J genes are TRBV19 and TRBJ2-1; TRBD2 matches at 9 bases. Trimming took 4 bases from V and 5 from J; bases not matched to a gene: 9. The CDR3 contains 16 residues. Looked up from germline, CDR1 is LNHDA and CDR2 is SQIVND (reference sequence).

To note about this clone: A junction boundary mismatches the germline segment, possibly from a read error. Distinct nucleotide sequences in the sample also encode this CDR3. V is TRBV4-1 and J is TRBJ2-7; 9 bases align to TRBD2. The CDR3 sequence is 16 residues long. From germline, CDR1 is MGHRA and CDR2 YSYEKL. CDR3 in DNA: TGCGCTAGCAGCCAAGATCTGGCTAGCGGGGCGGGCGAGCAGTACTTC. Encoded protein: CASSQDLASGAGEQYF.

This rearrangement joins TRBV9 to TRBJ2-2; TRBD2 matches 8 bases. CDR3 size: 13 residues. The V gene's germline CDR1 is SGDLS and CDR2 YYNGEE. V lost 5 bases and J lost 7; bases outside the gene matches: 4. Here the CDR3 reads CASSPGRGGELFF. The CDR3 DNA reads TGTGCCAGCAGTCCCGGGAGGGGCGGGGAGCTGTTTTTT.

In its sample, this clone was seen a few times. CDR3 in DNA: TGTGCCGCGCATACAGGGACCGCTGGAAACACCATATATTTT. Translation gives CAAHTGTAGNTIYF. The chain uses TRBV6-5 and TRBJ1-3; a weak D match, TRBD1 (6 bases). Germline CDR1 is MNHEY and CDR2 is SVGAGI. This CDR3 contains 14 residues. Trimming pared 11 bases from V and 2 bases from J, leaving 16 bases between.

In nucleotides, the CDR3 is TGCGCCAGCAGCAGCCACGACAGCCCCACCTACGAGCAGTACTTC. Translation gives CASSSHDSPTYEQYF. The chain links TRBV4-1 to TRBJ2-7; D is perhaps TRBD1 (5 bases). The V gene's germline CDR1 is MGHRA and CDR2 YSYEKL. This CDR3 comprises 15 residues. Trimming removed 5 bases from V and 2 bases from J, with 16 bases in between.

The count of this clone is one. The chain is built from TRBV5-1 and TRBJ2-2; TRBD1 agrees at 8 bases. CDR1 is SGHRS and CDR2 is YFSETQ in the germline V gene. This CDR3 has 16 residues. V lost 4 bases and J lost 2; bases outside the gene matches: 7. For the CDR3, the DNA is TGCGCCAGCAGCCCCTGGACAGGGATCAACACCGGGGAGCTGTTTTTT. Translated: CASSPWTGINTGELFF.

A remark on this clone: Other DNA sequences in this sample translate to the same CDR3. The chain combines TRBV6-5 with TRBJ2-7, with TRBD1 identical over 8 bases. The CDR3 loop spans 14 amino acids. V lost 3 bases to trimming and J lost 2 bases; unmatched junction nucleotides: 3. The germline CDR1 and CDR2 sequences are MNHEY and SVGAGI. The CDR3 loop is CASSYGDRTYEQYF. DNA of the CDR3: TGTGCCAGCAGTTATGGGGACAGGACCTACGAGCAGTACTTC.

J is TRBJ1-5 and V is TRBV19; a weak D match, TRBD1 (5 bases). This CDR3 is 15 amino acids long. With 5 bases removed from V and 2 bases from J, the gap between germline ends came to 13 bases. Germline lookup yields CDR1 LNHDA and CDR2 SQIVND (reference sequence). The CDR3 DNA follows: TGTGCCAGTAGTGTCGTCTCGGGGGGCAATCAGCCCCAGCATTTT. Translating gives CASSVVSGGNQPQHF.

This rearrangement joins TRBV29-1 to TRBJ1-1; tentatively, D is TRBD1 (6 bases). The CDR3 is 11 amino acids. V was trimmed by 3 bases and J by 6 bases, leaving 8 bases between them. Germline loops: CDR1 SQVTM, CDR2 ANQGSEA. CDR3 bases: TGCAGCGTTGATCAGGGGCCTGAAGCTTTCTTT. Protein product: CSVDQGPEAFF.